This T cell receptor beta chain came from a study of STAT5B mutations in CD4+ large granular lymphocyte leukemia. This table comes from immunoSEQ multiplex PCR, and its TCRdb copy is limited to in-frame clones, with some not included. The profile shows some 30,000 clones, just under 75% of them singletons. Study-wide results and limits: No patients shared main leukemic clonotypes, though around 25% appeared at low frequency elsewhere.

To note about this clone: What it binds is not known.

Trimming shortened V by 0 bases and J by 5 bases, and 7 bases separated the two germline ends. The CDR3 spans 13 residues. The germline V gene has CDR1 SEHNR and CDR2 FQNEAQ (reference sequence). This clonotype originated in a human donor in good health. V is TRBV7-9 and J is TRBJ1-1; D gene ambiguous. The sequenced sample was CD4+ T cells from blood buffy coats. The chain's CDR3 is CASSLARETEAFF. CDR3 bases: TGTGCCAGCAGCTTAGCGAGGGAGACTGAAGCTTTCTTT.